This section outlines one T cell receptor (beta chain) sequence together with its context. Its antigen is unidentified. This specimen comes from a study of T cell responses to AZD1222 COVID-19 vaccine. General study results and limits: Reportedly, close to half of spike-specific TCRs are directed against unmutated variant regions.

Deletions cut 0 bases from V and 9 bases from J, with 16 bases between. The CDR3 length is 16 residues. Germline values: CDR1 SGHDT, CDR2 YYEEEE. TCRdb keeps only in-frame clones here, not all; method: immunoSEQ multiplex PCR. The table includes some 130,000 clones, just over 85% detected once. The chain has TRBV5-6 and TRBJ1-6, with D hard to call. The specimen was peripheral blood, collected on day 0 of MenACWY control vaccination. The receptor comes from an adult in good health. CDR3 DNA sequence: TGTGCCAGCAGCTTGGGATTGAAGGGTGTTGGTTCACCCCTCCACTTT. This gives the protein CASSLGLKGVGSPLHF.